The T cell receptor beta chain described here comes from a study of cytomegalovirus exposure and HLA in healthy donors. The PCR used 60 Vbeta and 13 Jbeta primers. The data were produced by immunoSEQ multiplex PCR, yet TCRdb's version contains in-frame clones alone and is incomplete. Of approximately 150,000 clones detected, about three quarters appear once; the ten largest clones hold less than 11%. Overall study results and limits: A later analysis by the authors found several of the most significant clusters apparently linked to common viral pathogens.

Regarding this clone: The antigen is undetermined.

CDR1 is MGHRA, CDR2 YSYEKL, per germline. J lost 5 bases, V lost 1 base, and 4 bases had no gene match. This CDR3 has 15 residues. The gene calls are TRBV4-1 and TRBJ2-1; 8 nucleotides align to TRBD2. The sequence was collected from a man aged 30-40 years in good health and CMV-seropositive. Sequencing input: PBMCs. The CDR3 sequence is CASSQVGRADNEQFF. CDR3 nucleotide sequence: TGCGCCAGCAGCCAAGTCGGGAGGGCAGACAATGAGCAGTTCTTC.